This record looks at one TCR beta chain sequence and its context. The protocol was immunoSEQ multiplex PCR, while the TCRdb copy is restricted to in-frame clones and leaves out a portion. The sample features about 140,000 clones, with 2% to 2.5% in its top ten. The sample is drawn from a study of T cell responses to AZD1222 COVID-19 vaccine. CDR1 SQVTM and CDR2 ANQGSEA come from the germline V gene. CDR3 length equals 11 residues. Trimming removed 7 bases from V and 5 bases from J, with 11 bases in between. This chain links TRBV29-1 with TRBJ2-5, with a tentative D call TRBD2 (7 bases). The origin of this receptor is an adult in good health. The material sequenced was peripheral blood. The CDR3 DNA follows: TGCAGCGCAGGGGAGGGCGAGACCCAGTACTTC. Protein product: CSAGEGETQYF.